This note documents a single T cell receptor (beta chain) sequence. Clones were read by immunoSEQ multiplex PCR, and TCRdb kept only the in-frame ones, dropping some. Among approximately 300,000 clones listed, 65% to 90% were seen once. The cohort comprised adults aged roughly 18 to 95 years residing in 20 to 30 US areas. This sample was included in a study of blood T cell repertoires in COVID-19. The trim removed 0 bases at V and 3 bases at J, leaving 4 bases unmatched. CDR1 and CDR2 (germline): KGHDR, SFDVKD. The CDR3 is 16 residues long. This rearrangement joins TRBV24-1 to TRBJ2-7, with 10 bases that match TRBD1. The receptor was isolated from a woman younger than 35 who had recovered from COVID-19. Input material: PBMCs or T cells enriched from blood (not recorded which). CDR3 residues: CATSDLGRTGGYEQYF. CDR3 DNA: TGTGCCACCAGTGATTTGGGCCGGACAGGGGGCTACGAGCAGTACTTC.